These 22 T cell receptor beta chains were sequenced from one sample in a study of blood T cell repertoires in COVID-19. Assay used: immunoSEQ multiplex PCR; TCRdb lists only in-frame clones, some missing. The sample holds about 200,000 clones, around 86% seen once. Sequencing input: peripheral blood. All receptors come from a human donor in a cohort sampled during active COVID-19.

This sequence joins TRBV19 and TRBJ2-7; 8 bases are a match to TRBD1. After removal of 0 bases from V and 6 bases from J, the junction contained 7 bases not matched to a gene. The CDR3 runs 15 residues. CDR1 and CDR2 from the germline V gene are LNHDA and SQIVND (reference sequence). As DNA, the CDR3 is TGTGCCAGTAGTATAGATCGCGGACAGGGCCCCGAGCAGTACTTC. Translating it yields CASSIDRGQGPEQYF.

The CDR3 nucleotides are TGTGCCAGCAGTGATTTAGGGGGCAATCAGCCCCAGCATTTT. Translation: CASSDLGGNQPQHF. V usage is TRBV25-1 and J usage is TRBJ1-5, with D maybe TRBD1 (5 bases). This CDR3 comprises 14 residues. Germline V CDR1 and CDR2: MGHDK, SYGVNS. V was pared by 3 bases and J by 2 bases, with 8 bases between. Full variable domain (remainder filled in from reference TRBV25-1 and TRBJ1-5): EADIYQTPRYLVIGTGKKITLECSQTMGHDKMYWYQQDPGMELHLIHYSYGVNSTEKGDLSSESTVSRIRTEHFPLTLESARPSHTSQYLCASSDLGGNQPQHFGDGTRLSIL.

The chain combines TRBV19 with TRBJ2-1; 14 bases align to TRBD2. From germline, CDR1 is LNHDA and CDR2 SQIVND (reference sequence). CDR3 length: 19 residues. Losses at the gene ends were 2 bases for V and 6 bases for J; bases not matched to a gene: 12. DNA for the CDR3: TGTGCCAGTAGTATATTTAGAGGGGGACTAGCGGGAGTCGGCAATGAGCAGTTCTTC. It specifies CASSIFRGGLAGVGNEQFF.

The rearrangement joins TRBV2 to TRBJ2-1; the match to TRBD2 covers 14 bases. CDR1 is SNHLY and CDR2 is FYNNEI in the germline V gene. V shed 6 bases, J shed 4 bases, and the junction held 14 bases outside the gene matches. The CDR3 covers 19 residues. CDR3 in DNA: TGTGCCAGCAGAGGCGGGACTAGCGGGAGCGGACCTGAATACAATGAGCAGTTCTTC. Protein sequence: CASRGGTSGSGPEYNEQFF. The complete variable domain, with remaining parts taken from reference TRBV2 and TRBJ2-1, reads EPEVTQTPSHQVTQMGQEVILRCVPISNHLYFYWYRQILGQKVEFLVSFYNNEISEKSEIFDDQFSVERPDGSNFTLKIRSTKLEDSAMYFCASRGGTSGSGPEYNEQFFGPGTRLTVL.

V and J are TRBV11-2 and TRBJ2-1, with D tentatively TRBD2 (5 bases). V was shortened by 5 bases and J by 1 base, with 9 bases between the two germline ends. The CDR3 consists of 14 residues. The V gene's germline CDR1 is SGHAT and CDR2 FQNNGV. CDR3 DNA sequence: TGTGCCAGCAGCCCCCGACTATCCTACAATGAGCAGTTCTTC. This encodes CASSPRLSYNEQFF.

The rearrangement joins TRBV6-2 or TRBV6-3 to TRBJ1-1; TRBD1 agrees at 8 bases. The CDR3 is made up of 15 amino acids. Germline-derived CDR1 and CDR2 are MNHEY and SVGEGT. J lost 6 bases, V lost 4 bases, and 10 bases had no gene match. CDR3 sequence (DNA): TGTGCCAGCAGTTTCAGGGGGACAGGAGGTTCTGAAGCTTTCTTT. It is translated as CASSFRGTGGSEAFF.

This rearrangement joins TRBV27 to TRBJ2-1, with 10 nucleotides matching TRBD2. Germline V gene data show CDR1 as MNHEY and CDR2 as SMNVEV (reference sequence). The CDR3 loop spans 16 amino acids. J lost 6 bases, V lost 5 bases, and 10 bases had no gene match. The CDR3: CASSEILAGTPNEQFF. The CDR3 DNA reads TGTGCCAGCAGTGAAATACTAGCGGGGACACCCAATGAGCAGTTCTTC.

The rearrangement uses TRBV28 and TRBJ1-2, with a possible D match to TRBD1 (6 bases). Germline loops: CDR1 MDHEN, CDR2 SYDVKM. V dropped 8 bases and J dropped 2 bases, with 21 bases sitting between them. There are 16 residues in the CDR3. In DNA, the CDR3 is TGTGCCAGCCGGGACGGAATCGGGGGGCCCAACTATGGCTACACCTTC. It yields the protein CASRDGIGGPNYGYTF.

This chain connects TRBV6-2 or TRBV6-3 to TRBJ2-7, with D unresolved. CDR3 length equals 16 residues. The germline V and J ends were trimmed by 0 bases and 2 bases, with 14 bases remaining between them. Germline V gives CDR1 MNHEY, CDR2 SVGEGT. Here the CDR3 DNA reads TGTGCCAGCAGTTACTCGAGGCCTGTACAAGCCTACGAGCAGTACTTC. Translating it yields CASSYSRPVQAYEQYF.

The table lists this clone with many counts. The junction and the germline gene differ at one end; a read error may be behind it. This sample includes further DNA sequences coding for the same CDR3. V is TRBV9 and J is TRBJ2-7; TRBD2 matches 9 bases. CDR1 is SGDLS, CDR2 YYNGEE, per germline. This CDR3 has 17 residues. The CDR3 DNA reads as TGTGCCCGCAGCGTAGAGGGGGGGCTAGCGGGGTTCTACGAGCAGTACTTC. It is translated as CARSVEGGLAGFYEQYF.

The chain carries TRBV28 and TRBJ2-7; 12 positions match TRBD1. CDR1 MDHEN and CDR2 SYDVKM come from the germline V gene. The CDR3 sequence is 15 residues long. V lost 6 bases to trimming and J lost 4 bases; unmatched junction nucleotides: 7. The CDR3 DNA sequence: TGTGCCAGCAGAACCCCGGGACAGGGGGCTTACGAGCAGTACTTC. Protein: CASRTPGQGAYEQYF. Full variable domain (rest looked up from reference TRBV28 and TRBJ2-7): DVKVTQSSRYLVKRTGEKVFLECVQDMDHENMFWYRQDPGLGLRLIYFSYDVKMKEKGDIPEGYSVSREKKERFSLILESASTNQTSMYLCASRTPGQGAYEQYFGPGTRLTVT.

This clone was seen only a few times. The chain carries TRBV5-1 and TRBJ1-4; 9 bases line up with TRBD1. After removal of 4 bases from V and 4 bases from J, the junction contained 8 bases not matched to a gene. This CDR3 has 16 residues. The germline gives CDR1 SGHRS, CDR2 YFSETQ. CDR3 protein: CASSQGGTGNNEKLFF. The CDR3 nucleotides read TGCGCCAGCAGCCAGGGAGGGACAGGGAATAATGAAAAACTGTTTTTT.

CDR3 sequence reads: CASSTRTGTYGYTF. In DNA, the CDR3 is TGTGCCAGCAGCACCCGGACAGGGACCTATGGCTACACCTTC. The chain has TRBV9 and TRBJ1-2; 8 nucleotides align to TRBD1. From germline, CDR1 is SGDLS and CDR2 YYNGEE. This CDR3 is 14 amino acids long. With 4 bases clipped from V and 4 bases from J, the junction kept 6 bases outside the gene matches.

V and J are TRBV5-4 and TRBJ1-4; a possible D gene is TRBD1 (5 bases). The CDR3 is 14 amino acids. V lost 1 base to trimming and J lost 5 bases, with 9 bases between them. The germline CDR1 and CDR2 sequences are SGHNT and YYREEE (reference sequence). For the CDR3, the DNA is TGTGCCAGCAGCTTGTGGGGCCAGAATGAAAAACTGTTTTTT. Protein sequence: CASSLWGQNEKLFF. Filled out from reference TRBV5-4 and TRBJ1-4, the complete variable domain reads ETGVTQSPTHLIKTRGQQVTLRCSSQSGHNTVSWYQQALGQGPQFIFQYYREEENGRGNFPPRFSGLQFPNYSSELNVNALELDDSALYLCASSLWGQNEKLFFGSGTQLSVL.

This sequence joins TRBV6-5 and TRBJ1-2; 8 nucleotides line up with TRBD1. The CDR3 runs to 14 residues. V lost 4 bases and J lost 7; bases outside the gene matches: 8. Per germline, CDR1 MNHEY and CDR2 SVGAGI. The CDR3 region has the DNA TGTGCCAGCAGTTTTGGCAGGGGGCTTGGTGGCTACACCTTC. This gives the protein CASSFGRGLGGYTF.

The gene calls are TRBV6-5 and TRBJ2-7; the match to TRBD1 covers 8 bases. CDR1 is MNHEY, CDR2 SVGAGI, per germline. V lost 3 bases, J lost 5 bases, and 6 bases stayed unmatched. The CDR3 runs 14 residues. The DNA for the CDR3 is TGTGCCAGCAGTTATCAGGACAGGGCCAACGAGCAGTACTTC. Protein product: CASSYQDRANEQYF.

The CDR3 protein is CASSPISGTPNEQFF. CDR3 in DNA: TGTGCCAGCAGCCCGATTTCCGGGACACCAAATGAGCAGTTCTTC. The genes are TRBV7-9 and TRBJ2-1, with D perhaps matching TRBD1 (6 bases). The CDR3 is 15 residues long. Germline V gene sequence: CDR1 SEHNR, CDR2 FQNEAQ (reference sequence). V was trimmed by 5 bases and J by 7 bases, leaving 18 bases between them.

This chain uses TRBV19 with TRBJ2-3; TRBD2 agrees at 7 bases. Per germline, CDR1 LNHDA and CDR2 SQIVND (reference sequence). With 5 bases clipped from V and 6 bases from J, the junction kept 5 bases outside the gene matches. This CDR3 contains 13 residues. The CDR3 DNA sequence: TGTGCCAGTAGTCAACAGCGGGGTGATACGCAGTATTTT. Its translation is CASSQQRGDTQYF. The whole variable domain, remainder taken from reference TRBV19 and TRBJ2-3, is DGGITQSPKYLFRKEGQNVTLSCEQNLNHDAMYWYRQDPGQGLRLIYYSQIVNDFQKGDIAEGYSVSREKKESFPLTVTSAQKNPTAFYLCASSQQRGDTQYFGPGTRLTVL.

V usage is TRBV16 and J usage is TRBJ1-2; D is ambiguous. The CDR3 is 14 residues long. Trimming removed 1 base at V and 5 bases at J, with 11 bases between. CDR1 and CDR2 (germline): KGHSY, FQNENV. The CDR3 nucleotides read TGTGCCAGCAGCCAATTGGGAGTTGGGTATGGCTACACCTTC. Amino acid sequence: CASSQLGVGYGYTF. The full variable domain, rest sourced from reference TRBV16 and TRBJ1-2, is GEEVAQTPKHLVRGEGQKAKLYCAPIKGHSYVFWYQQVLKNEFKFLISFQNENVFDETGMPKERFSAKCLPNSPCSLEIQATKLEDSAVYFCASSQLGVGYGYTFGSGTRLTVV.

This clone was counted a few times. The chain has TRBV28 and TRBJ1-2; TRBD1 matches at 8 bases. From germline, CDR1 is MDHEN and CDR2 SYDVKM. The CDR3 extends over 14 amino acids. The J segment lost 5 bases and the V segment lost 5 bases, leaving 7 bases of the junction unmatched. CDR3 sequence reads: CASSLPDRVYGYTF. CDR3 sequence (DNA): TGTGCCAGCAGTCTACCGGACAGGGTTTATGGCTACACCTTC.

The chain employs TRBV5-1 and TRBJ2-1; TRBD1 might be the D (6 bases). The germline V gene has CDR1 SGHRS and CDR2 YFSETQ. This CDR3 contains 15 residues. V was shortened by 0 bases and J by 5 bases, with 12 bases between the two germline ends. CDR3 amino acids: CASSLGGTFNNEQFF. Written as DNA, the CDR3 is TGCGCCAGCAGCTTGGGGGGGACATTTAACAATGAGCAGTTCTTC.

The rearrangement links TRBV9 to TRBJ1-6; D is unclear. Trimming removed 5 bases from V and 5 bases from J, with 8 bases in between. The CDR3 runs to 13 residues. Germline CDR1 is SGDLS and CDR2 is YYNGEE. The CDR3 sequence: CASSTTDNSPLHF. CDR3 nucleotides: TGTGCCAGCAGTACCACGGATAATTCACCCCTCCACTTT. The full variable domain, with the rest looked up from reference TRBV9 and TRBJ1-6, is DSGVTQTPKHLITATGQRVTLRCSPRSGDLSVYWYQQSLDQGLQFLIQYYNGEERAKGNILERFSAQQFPDLHSELNLSSLELGDSALYFCASSTTDNSPLHFGNGTRLTVT.